The sequence of this T cell receptor (beta chain) was determined in a study of cytomegalovirus exposure and HLA in healthy donors (dated by TCRdb to about 2017). Looking at the study overall: In an earlier analysis of some 610 of the donors, around 300 Gb of sequence data and 95 million to 130 million unique TCR beta sequences from roughly 200 million T cells were reported. Approximately 300 gigabases of sequencing data and around 80 million unique TCR sequences made up an early release that covered 500 to 650 HLA-typed donors. Of the roughly 410 genotyped donors, roughly 76% were placed in the genetic ancestry cluster associated with self-reported Caucasian donors. The study was designed to test whether signatures of past pathogen exposure could be identified by cataloging public T cell receptors. Using immunosequencing, the study profiled T cell repertoires from some 670 subjects and related those repertoires to cytomegalovirus serostatus. Along with the roughly 700-subject first cohort, a separate validation cohort of around 110 different subjects was used. High-throughput TCR immunosequencing, statistical association of individual TCRs with disease status, and machine learning were combined to predict cytomegalovirus infection status. In a later analysis, previously published TCR beta repertoires from some 640 donors were re-analyzed and high-resolution HLA genotyping was added so that TCR occurrence patterns could be studied. The later analysis used no new phenotypic data to find candidate immune exposures, relying instead on TCR beta sequences and their occurrence across donors. In an earlier analysis of about 590 of the donors, high-throughput TCR beta sequencing was used to judge whether each TCR beta V gene segment behaved as functional or pseudogenic. Donor age, sex, ethnicity and CMV serostatus were collected together with the repertoire data. In a later genetic analysis, genome-wide SNP genotypes for about 55% of the roughly 670 donors were used, and that subset was treated as a discovery cohort. Every discovery cohort repertoire had been produced on one sequencing platform. Both class I and class II loci were covered by HLA typing, at four-digit resolution. The number of donors typed differed by locus, with about 620-630 for A, B, C, DRB1 and DQB1, 522 for DQA1, under 610 for DPA1, and some 470 for DPB1. About 5 DR-DQ haplotypes were handled as single units for association and clustering, since linkage in the cohort was strong. Across 398 genotyped donors of the cohort, an average of about 240,000 unique TCR beta nucleotide sequences per donor were sequenced, and 15% to 20% of those sequences were non-productive.

The cohort was made up of about 670 healthy bone marrow donors. At the time of sampling, every cohort member was nominally healthy, though immune exposures that went unrecorded were likely present. The donor tested CMV seropositive, placing the donor among the 250 to 350 seropositive members of the cohort. A peripheral blood sample was provided by each donor, and peripheral blood mononuclear cells were used for TCR beta sequencing. The Qiagen DNeasy Blood Extraction Kit was used to extract genomic DNA from the blood cell samples. The library relied on the immunoSEQ multiplex PCR assay. The multiplex PCR relied on a mix of 60 forward primers for TCR Vbeta segments and 13 reverse primers for TCR Jbeta segments. A multiplex PCR assay on genomic DNA amplified the CDR3 region of rearranged TCR beta genes. On the Illumina HiSeq System, the amplified TCR beta libraries were sequenced as 87-base-pair reads. As for the original processing: Across the roughly 700 repertoires, a later analysis counted tens of millions of unique TCR beta chains, about 10 million of which were shared by at least two donors. To remove PCR and sequencing errors, raw reads were error-corrected and collapsed into unique sequences using a nearest-neighbor algorithm that merged closely related sequences. Alignment of CDR3 sequences to IMGT reference sequences was used to assign V, D and J gene segments. For a sequence to be retained, a match of at least six nucleotides was required to both a V gene segment and a J gene segment. Rearrangements were classified as productive when the CDR3 lacked stop codons and remained in frame with V and J, and all other rearrangements were classified as non-productive. Following IMGT convention, CDR3 was defined as the stretch from the second conserved V-encoded cysteine up to the conserved J-encoded phenylalanine. The earlier analysis of about 610 of the donors excluded any sequence lacking an unambiguous match to a single V gene segment. An earlier analysis of some 610 of the donors called V segments functional above 56.7% productive rearrangements and segregating when the between-donor standard deviation exceeded 5%. To diagnose cytomegalovirus status from the catalog of TCR beta chain sequences, a statistical classification framework was built. A later analysis assigned V and J genes by comparing TCR nucleotide sequences with IMGT/GENE-DB human TR gene sequences. In a later analysis, CDR3 sequences and most-parsimonious VDJ recombination scenarios were assigned using the TCRdist pipeline. In a later analysis, each TCR beta chain was defined by its CDR3 amino acid sequence together with its V-gene family, and reads without a unique V-gene family were excluded. To address suspected cross-contamination and a sequencing artifact, a later analysis removed approximately 590 highly shared, low-generation-probability nucleotide sequences. A later analysis calculated a clonal expansion index for each public chain from normalized within-repertoire ranks of inferred template counts. In a later analysis, generation probabilities were computed with a VDJ recombination model fitted to out-of-frame rearrangements, and the resulting probabilities were checked against IGoR. In a later analysis, TCR-TCR, TCR-HLA and TCR-CMV co-occurrence was scored with hypergeometric tests, and a repertoire-size bias correction was applied to TCR pairs. In a later analysis, false discovery rates were estimated by permuting HLA or CMV assignments 20 times. In a later analysis, co-occurring TCRs were grouped using DBSCAN, with TCRdist sequence similarity added in when clustering inside HLA-allele-positive subsets. Repertoires with fewer than 30,000 or more than 120,000 public chains, plus five repertoires with anomalous nucleotide sharing, were excluded from co-occurrence clustering. TCRdb took this table from immuneACCESS and kept in-frame rearrangements with V and J called. Such tables lack part of the clones; where checked against another copy, unresolved V genes explain under half of the gap, and the rest is unexplained. D and trimming were read from the DNA, whereas the V and J calls and clone size are those reported in that table. The sample has about 210,000 clones on record, about 80% of them singletons. The top ten constitute 10% of the sample.

The paper's findings and limits, for the study overall: Presence/absence analyses assumed roughly uniform sequencing depth across donors, an assumption that may not hold. Because some donors lacked HLA typing at each locus, the association tests relied only on the typed subset. It was suggested by the authors that the approach could potentially be generalized to other disease states and immunological phenotypes. A cluster of highly shared sequence variants was judged likely to represent a technical artifact of the sequencing pipeline. The classifier was reported to diagnose cytomegalovirus status with high specificity and sensitivity in both the original cohort and the validation cohort. Strong co-occurrence of HLA alleles, especially DR and DQ, made assigning TCR associations to individual alleles difficult. Compared with equally common non-associated chains, HLA-associated TCR beta chains in a later analysis were more clonally expanded and had lower generation probabilities. According to a later genetic analysis, donors in an Asian-associated ancestry cluster had fewer N-insertions in productive TCRs than the roughly 660-donor mean. In a later analysis, TCR association rates were found to vary across HLA loci, with the most associated TCRs seen for DRB1 alleles and the fewest for HLA-C alleles. In a later genetic analysis, a missense DCLRE1C variant was associated with V-gene and J-gene trimming of TCR beta chains, and the association was replicated in an independent cohort. Some IMGT-functional V segments, including TRBV6-2 and TRBV6-3, could not be told apart with the 87-base-pair reads, so those segments were excluded. A further reported finding was that TCR beta sequences accurately predicted the HLA-A and HLA-B alleles for most subjects in the first cohort. An earlier analysis of around 500 of the donors showed that most TCR beta V segments appeared in productive rearrangements either about 90% or about 30% of the time, which broadly matched IMGT annotations. Correlated functional status among segregating V segments might reflect linkage disequilibrium, but an unknown experimental factor could not be ruled out. In a later analysis, several top co-occurrence clusters were reported to appear linked to parvovirus B19, influenza, CMV and Epstein-Barr virus. A total of about 150 TCR beta chains were listed by the study as associated with cytomegalovirus. Only TCR beta chains were sequenced in this cohort, and the absence of alpha or paired-chain data limited detectable features. A later analysis associated 15,000 to 20,000 TCR beta sequences with specific HLA alleles at a false discovery rate of 0.05. Fewer than 20 rarely observed V segments, including chromosome 9 orphons, were excluded from the earlier analysis of several hundred of the donors because counts were too low. Immune exposure information for the cohort was limited to CMV serostatus. A later analysis found that most CMV-associated TCR beta chains appeared HLA-restricted, with HLA associations seemingly driven largely by CMV exposure. While some public TCRs were present in many individuals, most TCR sequences turned up only very rarely across donors. Three of the identified cytomegalovirus-associated TCR beta chains were confirmed in vitro to be specific for cytomegalovirus antigens.

CDR1 SEHNR and CDR2 FQNEAQ were looked up in the germline V gene (reference sequence). Spanning cysteine to phenylalanine, the CDR3 consists of 17 amino acids. Only the CDR3 DNA is retained, 51 bases long and in frame from the first base. Compared with germline, V lacks 5 bases and J lacks 0 bases; bases without a gene match: 10. As to this clone: It has no known antigen specificity. Nothing much larger sits one base from this clone, and base qualities are not available.

The sequence links TRBV7-9 to TRBJ2-3; 8 central bases correspond to TRBD1. The TCR was taken from a woman aged 50 to 65 in good health and CMV-seropositive. The sequencing sample was made of PBMCs. Read as DNA, the sequence is TGTGCCAGCAGCAGAAGGACAGGGTTCCCAAGCACAGATACGCAGTATTTT. The resulting protein is CASSRRTGFPSTDTQYF.